What follows is one T cell receptor (beta chain) and its context. This clone was observed a few times. Its antigen target is currently unknown. No base-level quality is on record; no much larger clone is a single base apart. The library was prepared using the immunoSEQ multiplex PCR assay. The multiplex PCR relied on a mix of 60 forward primers for TCR Vbeta segments and 13 reverse primers for TCR Jbeta segments. Amplification of the CDR3 region of rearranged TCR beta genes was performed with a multiplex PCR assay on genomic DNA. On the Illumina HiSeq System, the amplified TCR beta libraries were sequenced as 87-base-pair reads. The paper's processing steps were these. A later analysis counted 65 million to 90 million unique TCR beta chains across the 650 to 800 repertoires, and approximately 11 million of these chains were shared by at least two donors. Raw reads were error-corrected and collapsed into unique sequences with a nearest-neighbor algorithm that merged closely related sequences to remove PCR and sequencing errors. Alignment of CDR3 sequences to IMGT reference sequences was used to assign V, D and J gene segments. For a sequence to be retained, at least a six-nucleotide match to both a V gene segment and a J gene segment was required. Rearrangements were classified as productive when the CDR3 lacked stop codons and remained in frame with V and J, and all other rearrangements were classified as non-productive. Following IMGT convention, CDR3 was defined as the stretch from the second conserved V-encoded cysteine up to the conserved J-encoded phenylalanine. The earlier analysis of 500 to 750 of the donors excluded any sequence lacking an unambiguous match to a single V gene segment. An earlier analysis of several hundred of the donors called V segments functional above 56.7% productive rearrangements and segregating when the between-donor standard deviation exceeded 5%. To diagnose cytomegalovirus status from the catalog of TCR beta chain sequences, a statistical classification framework was built. V and J gene assignment, in a later analysis, came from comparing TCR nucleotide sequences with IMGT/GENE-DB human TR gene sequences. A later analysis assigned CDR3 sequences and most-parsimonious VDJ recombination scenarios with the TCRdist pipeline. In a later analysis, each TCR beta chain was defined by its CDR3 amino acid sequence together with its V-gene family, and reads without a unique V-gene family were excluded. In a later analysis, several hundred highly shared, low-generation-probability nucleotide sequences were removed to address suspected cross-contamination and a sequencing artifact. For each public chain, a later analysis derived a clonal expansion index from normalized ranks of inferred template counts within each repertoire. Generation probabilities in a later analysis came from a VDJ recombination model fitted to out-of-frame rearrangements, and those results were checked against IGoR. In a later analysis, hypergeometric tests were used to score TCR-TCR, TCR-HLA and TCR-CMV co-occurrence, with a repertoire-size bias correction applied to TCR pairs. False discovery rates were estimated in a later analysis by permuting HLA or CMV assignments 20 times. In a later analysis, co-occurring TCRs were grouped using DBSCAN, and TCRdist sequence similarity was added for clustering within HLA-allele-positive subsets. Co-occurrence clustering excluded repertoires with fewer than 30,000 or more than 120,000 public chains, plus five with anomalous nucleotide sharing. As stored in TCRdb, this immuneACCESS dataset retains in-frame rearrangements with V and J assigned. A fraction of the clones does not appear; measured against another copy, unresolved V genes explain less than half of the discrepancy, and the remainder lacks a known reason. Clone size and V and J calls were adopted from that table, with D and trimming inferred from the DNA. The sample has about 140,000 clones on record, around three fifths of them singletons. Jointly, the top ten make up approximately 1.7% of the sample.

V trim: 1 base; J trim: 10 bases; unmatched bases: 15. The CDR3 sequence holds 17 residues, the cysteine and phenylalanine included. Of all the DNA, just the CDR3 is kept, 51 bases in frame from base 1. In the germline V gene (reference sequence), CDR1 corresponds to LNHNV and CDR2 to YYDKDF. The cohort comprised fewer than 700 healthy bone marrow donors. All cohort members were sampled while nominally healthy, although unrecorded immune exposures were likely present. The donor tested CMV seronegative, placing the donor among the 352 seronegative members of the cohort. Each donor provided a peripheral blood sample, and peripheral blood mononuclear cells were used for TCR beta sequencing. Genomic DNA was extracted from the blood cell samples with the Qiagen DNeasy Blood Extraction Kit. This specimen belongs to a study of cytomegalovirus exposure and HLA in healthy donors (dated by TCRdb to 2017 to 2019). In the study overall: In an earlier analysis of roughly 500 of the donors, around 300 Gb of sequence data and about 110 million unique TCR beta sequences from roughly 200 million T cells were reported. A later analysis re-analyzed previously published TCR beta repertoires from 666 donors and added high-resolution HLA genotyping to study TCR occurrence patterns. The number of donors typed differed by locus, with 629-630 for A, B, C, DRB1 and DQB1, over 500 for DQA1, 600 to 610 for DPA1, and approximately 470 for DPB1. Rather than using new phenotypic data, the later analysis identified candidate immune exposures from TCR beta sequences and from how often those sequences occurred across donors. Of the roughly 420 genotyped donors, approximately 81% were placed in the genetic ancestry cluster associated with self-reported Caucasian donors. Using immunosequencing, the study profiled T cell repertoires from 550 to 750 subjects and related those repertoires to cytomegalovirus serostatus. To predict cytomegalovirus infection status, the study brought together high-throughput TCR immunosequencing, statistical association of individual TCRs with disease status, and machine learning. Among about 370 genotyped donors of the cohort, an average of approximately 220,000 unique TCR beta nucleotide sequences was sequenced per donor, of which about 18% were non-productive. Alongside the repertoire data, information on donor age, sex, ethnicity and CMV serostatus was compiled. Every repertoire in the discovery cohort had been generated on one and the same sequencing platform. HLA typing included class I and class II loci at four-digit resolution. A later genetic analysis used genome-wide SNP genotypes for about three fifths of the 666 donors, treating that subset as a discovery cohort. In an earlier analysis of roughly 540 of the donors, high-throughput TCR beta sequencing was used to judge whether each TCR beta V gene segment behaved as functional or pseudogenic. Roughly five DR-DQ haplotypes were handled as single units for association and clustering, since linkage in the cohort was strong. An early release that covered 640 HLA-typed donors contained approximately 300 gigabases of sequencing data and 65 million to 100 million unique TCR sequences. Along with the roughly 670-subject first cohort, a separate validation cohort of around 110 different subjects was used. The study was designed to test whether signatures of past pathogen exposure could be identified by cataloging public T cell receptors. The study at large found these results: A group of highly shared sequence variants was considered likely to be a technical artifact of the sequencing pipeline. Compared with equally common non-associated chains, HLA-associated TCR beta chains in a later analysis were more clonally expanded and had lower generation probabilities. HLA typing was unavailable for some donors at each locus, so association tests used only the typed subset. When HLA alleles, especially DR and DQ, strongly co-occurred, TCR associations were difficult to assign to individual alleles. A later genetic analysis associated a missense DCLRE1C variant with V-gene and J-gene trimming of TCR beta chains, and an independent cohort replicated the association. In both the original and validation cohorts, the classifier was reported to diagnose cytomegalovirus status with high specificity and sensitivity. CMV serostatus was the only immune exposure information available for the cohort. In an earlier analysis of roughly 560 of the donors, most TCR beta V segments were observed in productive rearrangements about 87% or about 30% of the time, broadly matching IMGT annotations. The earlier analysis of 587 of the donors excluded roughly 17 rarely observed V segments, including chromosome 9 orphons, because counts were too low. The presence/absence analyses assumed that sequencing depth was roughly uniform across donors, and that assumption may not be true. A later analysis reported that several top co-occurrence clusters appeared linked to parvovirus B19, influenza, CMV and Epstein-Barr virus. It was suggested by the authors that the approach could potentially be generalized to other disease states and immunological phenotypes. The study gave a list of more than 150 TCR beta chains associated with cytomegalovirus. According to a later analysis, most CMV-associated TCR beta chains appeared to be HLA-restricted, and the HLA associations seemed to be driven largely by CMV exposure. A further reported finding was that TCR beta sequences accurately predicted the HLA-A and HLA-B alleles for most subjects in the first cohort. According to a later analysis, TCR association rates differed among HLA loci, with DRB1 alleles showing the most associated TCRs and HLA-C alleles showing the fewest. According to a later genetic analysis, donors in an Asian-associated ancestry cluster had fewer N-insertions in productive TCRs than the roughly 660-donor mean. A few of the identified cytomegalovirus-associated TCR beta chains were confirmed in vitro to be specific for cytomegalovirus antigens. In a later analysis, 16,951 TCR beta sequences were associated with specific HLA alleles at a false discovery rate of 0.05. Some IMGT-functional V segments, including TRBV6-2 and TRBV6-3, could not be told apart with the 87-base-pair reads, so those segments were excluded. Correlated functional status among segregating V segments might reflect linkage disequilibrium, but an unknown experimental factor could not be ruled out. Most TCR sequences were observed very rarely across donors, whereas some public TCRs were present in many individuals. This cohort had only TCR beta chains sequenced, and the lack of alpha or paired-chain data limited which features could be detected.

Here the chain combines TRBV15 and TRBJ1-1; TRBD1 matches 10 bases in the middle. The sequenced sample consisted of PBMCs. This TCR came from a male donor in good health and CMV-seronegative. CDR3 sequence: CATSRGFLGQGLSGAFF. The DNA is TGTGCCACCAGCAGAGGATTTTTGGGACAGGGGCTCAGCGGAGCTTTCTTT.